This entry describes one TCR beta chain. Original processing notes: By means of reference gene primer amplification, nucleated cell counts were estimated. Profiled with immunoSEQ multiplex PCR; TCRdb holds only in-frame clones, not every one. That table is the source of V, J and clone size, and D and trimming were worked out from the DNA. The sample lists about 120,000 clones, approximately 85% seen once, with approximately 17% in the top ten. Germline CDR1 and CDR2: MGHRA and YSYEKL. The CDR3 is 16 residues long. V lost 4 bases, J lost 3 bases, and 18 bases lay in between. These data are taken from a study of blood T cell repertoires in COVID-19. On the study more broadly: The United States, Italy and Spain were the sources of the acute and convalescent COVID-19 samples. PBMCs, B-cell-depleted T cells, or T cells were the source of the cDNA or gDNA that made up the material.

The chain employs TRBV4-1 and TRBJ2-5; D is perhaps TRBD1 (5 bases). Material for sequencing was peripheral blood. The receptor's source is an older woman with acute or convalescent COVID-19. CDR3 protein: CASSPGPHSRKETQYF. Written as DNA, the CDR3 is TGCGCCAGCAGCCCAGGGCCCCATAGCAGAAAAGAGACCCAGTACTTC.